The 23 T cell receptor beta chains given below trace back to one sample, sequenced in a study of regulatory T cells in long-lasting Graves disease. Building the TCR beta libraries relied on iRepertoire HTBI primers, and CDR3 regions underwent Arm-PCR. TCRdb redid the calling of the multiplex PCR reads with MiXCR, one entry per CDR3 protein. Here the sample spans some 410,000 distinct CDR3 sequences, about a sixth being singletons. The time point: newly diagnosed GD, antithyroid drugs for less than 3 months. TCR sequences were obtained from RNA taken from PBMCs. A further study also used this sample, focusing on T cells in Graves' hyperthyroidism and ophthalmopathy.

Sequenced here: peripheral blood mononuclear cells (PBMCs), sampled at new diagnosis, from a patient treated with antithyroid drugs. These receptors originate from a woman younger than 45 with Graves disease.

The chain joins TRBV11-3 to TRBJ2-3; perhaps TRBD1 as D (6 bases). This CDR3 is 13 amino acids long. Trimming took 11 bases from V and 4 from J, leaving 16 bases between them. CDR1 SGHNT and CDR2 YENEEA come from the germline V gene. In DNA form, the CDR3 reads TGTGCCCTCGGTGGGCAGGGGCCAGATACGCAGTATTTT. Its protein is CALGGQGPDTQYF.

As for this clonotype: A much larger clone sits a single nucleotide away, making a read error possible. The chain employs TRBV6-9 and TRBJ1-1; no reliable D call. Germline lookup yields CDR1 MNHGY and CDR2 SVAAGI. The CDR3 sequence is 17 residues long. The V end was cut by 4 bases, the J end by 0 bases, with 18 bases between. CDR3 protein: CASSSGPFGVMNTEAFF. The CDR3, as DNA: TGTGCCAGCAGTTCCGGGCCCTTTGGGGTTATGAACACTGAAGCTTTCTTT.

This clonotype was recorded at least ten times. This sequence joins TRBV14 and TRBJ1-1; TRBD1 aligns across 9 bases. Germline V CDR1 and CDR2: SGHDN, FVKESK. This CDR3 spans 16 amino acids. V was clipped by 2 bases and J by 3 bases; unmatched bases: 7. CDR3 sequence: CASSQKWGQGHTEAFF. The CDR3 DNA reads as TGTGCCAGCAGCCAAAAGTGGGGACAGGGCCACACTGAAGCTTTCTTT.

Ten or more counts support this clonotype. CDR3 sequence reads: CASSLPHRIQGEKLFF. CDR3 DNA: TGTGCCAGCAGTTTACCCCATCGGATCCAAGGGGAAAAACTGTTTTTT. This chain links TRBV27 with TRBJ1-4; D not resolved. V lost 2 bases to trimming and J lost 8 bases, with 18 bases between them. CDR3 size: 16 residues. Germline CDR1 is MNHEY and CDR2 is SMNVEV (reference sequence).

This clonotype was seen a few times. The chain has TRBV29-1 and TRBJ2-7, with a tentative D call TRBD2 (6 bases). The V end lost 5 bases, the J end lost 1 base, and 15 bases lay between the germline ends. CDR3 length equals 14 residues. Germline assignment: CDR1 SQVTM and CDR2 ANQGSEA. The CDR3 region has the DNA TGCAGCGTTAGTGGAGGGATGAAGTCCTACGAGCAGTACTTC. Translated, it gives CSVSGGMKSYEQYF.

This clonotype was detected ten times or more. The chain recombines TRBV27 with TRBJ1-2; 12 bases align to TRBD1. The CDR3 covers 14 residues. CDR1 is MNHEY and CDR2 is SMNVEV in the germline V gene (reference sequence). Unmatched junction bases numbered 6, after V lost 5 bases and J lost 8 bases. CDR3 residues: CASSPWDRGHGYTF. For the CDR3, the DNA is TGTGCCAGCAGTCCCTGGGACAGGGGGCACGGCTACACCTTC.

The chain carries TRBV11-2 and TRBJ1-1; 7 nucleotides match TRBD1. The CDR3 spans 13 residues. Germline lookup yields CDR1 SGHAT and CDR2 FQNNGV. The J segment lost 1 base and the V segment lost 8 bases, leaving 4 bases of the junction unmatched. DNA of the CDR3: TGTGCCAGCGGGAACAGGGGGAACACTGAAGCTTTCTTT. Encoded protein: CASGNRGNTEAFF.

CDR3 region: CASSSSTGWSTDTQYF. The CDR3 region has the DNA TGTGCCAGCAGCTCGTCGACAGGTTGGAGCACAGATACGCAGTATTTT. The rearrangement links TRBV7-2 to TRBJ2-3; D is perhaps TRBD1 (6 bases). There are 16 residues in the CDR3. V was pared by 4 bases and J by 0 bases, with 14 bases between. Germline CDR1 SGHTA, CDR2 FQGNSA.

The V call is TRBV27, the J call TRBJ1-2; 12 bases line up with TRBD1. The ends lost 4 bases at V and 3 bases at J; junction bases unmatched: 3. The CDR3 is 15 residues long. Germline V CDR1 and CDR2: MNHEY, SMNVEV (reference sequence). As DNA, the CDR3 is TGTGCCAGCAGTTCGGGACAGGGGGCGGACTATGGCTACACCTTC. Translating it yields CASSSGQGADYGYTF.

This clonotype occurred many times. The junction shows a germline mismatch at one end, possibly a read error. The chain joins TRBV7-7 to TRBJ1-3; possibly TRBD1 for D (5 bases). The CDR3 totals 15 residues. Germline values: CDR1 SSHAT, CDR2 FNYEAQ (reference sequence). The CDR3 nucleotides are TGTGCTAGCAGCTTAGACCGGGACTTAGGAAACACCATATATTTT. Protein: CASSLDRDLGNTIYF.

This clonotype was picked up many times. The chain is built from TRBV11-2 and TRBJ2-1, with D possibly TRBD2 on 6 matching bases. CDR1 and CDR2 from the germline V gene are SGHAT and FQNNGV. The CDR3 consists of 13 residues. V was shortened by 5 bases and J by 9 bases, with 14 bases between the two germline ends. CDR3 DNA sequence: TGTGCCAGCAGCCCAATAGCGGACTTTGAGCAGTTCTTC. Translated: CASSPIADFEQFF. The full variable domain, rest sourced from reference TRBV11-2 and TRBJ2-1, is EAGVAQSPRYKIIEKRQSVAFWCNPISGHATLYWYQQILGQGPKLLIQFQNNGVVDDSQLPKDRFSAERLKGVDSTLKIQPAKLEDSAVYLCASSPIADFEQFFGPGTRLTVL.

A word on this clonotype: One end of the junction is discordant with germline, which a read error may explain. The gene calls are TRBV3-1 and TRBJ2-7; TRBD2 agrees at 7 bases. The CDR3 has 12 amino acids. Germline CDR1 LGHDT, CDR2 YNNKEL (reference sequence). In DNA form, the CDR3 reads TGTGCCAGCAGCCCGGGGGGACTTCGGCAGTGCTTC. Translation: CASSPGGLRQCF.

Notes on this clonotype: One end of the junction does not line up with germline, which may come from a read error. CDR3 protein: CSARPGTETFF. In nucleotides, the CDR3 is TGCAGTGCAAGGCCTGGCACTGAAACTTTCTTT. This chain joins TRBV20-1 and TRBJ1-1; D is ambiguous. The CDR3 has 11 residues. Germline assignment: CDR1 DFQATT and CDR2 SNEGSKA (reference sequence).

This rearrangement joins TRBV6-1 to TRBJ2-5; 7 bases align to TRBD1. Trimming removed 10 bases from V and 1 base from J; junction bases left unmatched: 6. This CDR3 has 13 residues. Germline loops: CDR1 MNHNS, CDR2 SASEGT. The CDR3 DNA sequence: TGTGCCATCAAGGGACAGCCCCAAGAGACCCAGTACTTC. Translated: CAIKGQPQETQYF.

This clonotype was counted many times. The chain links TRBV7-3 to TRBJ2-3; D gene ambiguous. The CDR3 covers 15 residues. V was trimmed by 4 bases and J by 4 bases, leaving 15 bases between them. CDR1 SGHTA and CDR2 FQGTGA come from the germline V gene. DNA for the CDR3: TGTGCCAGCAGCTCCCTGCCCACCCGGGCAGATACGCAGTATTTT. This translates into CASSSLPTRADTQYF.

Of note for this clonotype: Given a much more abundant clone one base away, this may be a read error. The chain has TRBV6-9 and TRBJ1-2; maybe TRBD1 (6 bases). The length of the CDR3 is 15 residues. Germline values: CDR1 MNHGY, CDR2 SVAAGI. V was clipped by 3 bases and J by 2 bases, with 13 bases between them. CDR3 sequence reads: CASSYPGQSNYGYTF. The CDR3 DNA is TGTGCCAGCAGTTACCCAGGACAGTCGAACTATGGCTACACCTTC.

This clonotype was observed a few times. This sequence joins TRBV29-1 and TRBJ1-2; D is perhaps TRBD1 (5 bases). CDR3 length: 15 residues. Germline CDR1 SQVTM, CDR2 ANQGSEA. Trimming took 2 bases from V and 0 from J, leaving 13 bases between them. The CDR3 sequence: CSVERFQGPNYGYTF. The CDR3 nucleotides are TGCAGCGTTGAAAGATTCCAGGGCCCTAACTATGGCTACACCTTC.

Ten or more counts support this clonotype. CDR3 sequence reads: CSARDYRSGMHSYEQYF. In DNA form, the CDR3 reads TGCAGTGCTAGAGATTACCGTAGCGGGATGCACTCCTACGAGCAGTACTTC. The chain has TRBV20-1 and TRBJ2-7, with 8 bases aligning to TRBD2. This CDR3 spans 17 amino acids. Germline CDR1 is DFQATT and CDR2 is SNEGSKA (reference sequence). The trim removed 0 bases at V and 0 bases at J, leaving 10 bases unmatched.

This clonotype has a count of ten or more. The V gene is TRBV27, the J gene TRBJ2-7; D might be TRBD2 (6 bases). Germline CDR1 MNHEY, CDR2 SMNVEV (reference sequence). The CDR3 consists of 15 residues. V shed 2 bases and J shed 5 bases, with 16 bases lying between them. The DNA of the CDR3 is TGTGCCAGCAGTTTACGGCGGGGCGCGCAAGACGAGCAGTACTTC. Protein: CASSLRRGAQDEQYF.

A word on this clonotype: A far larger clone is one base from this, pointing to a likely read error. The chain carries TRBV6-2 or TRBV6-3 and TRBJ2-7; D is unclear. Germline lookup yields CDR1 MNHEY and CDR2 SVGEGT. The CDR3 contains 14 residues. Trimming removed 2 bases at V and 5 bases at J, with 13 bases between. CDR3 sequence: CASSYRKTSHEQYF. The CDR3 DNA follows: TGTGCCAGCAGTTACCGTAAGACTTCCCACGAGCAGTACTTC.

The table lists this clonotype with a few counts. The genes are TRBV6-2 or TRBV6-3 and TRBJ2-6; D not certain. The germline V gene encodes CDR1 MNHEY and CDR2 SVGEGT. This CDR3 has 15 amino acids. Trimming took 2 bases from V and 4 from J, leaving 9 bases between them. The CDR3 here is CASSYLLGGANVLTF. The CDR3 region has the DNA TGTGCCAGCAGTTACCTCCTGGGCGGGGCCAACGTCCTGACTTTC.

This clonotype has a count of ten or more. The chain has TRBV11-3 and TRBJ1-1; D is perhaps TRBD1 (6 bases). Deletions cut 5 bases from V and 3 bases from J, with 10 bases between. Germline assignment: CDR1 SGHNT and CDR2 YENEEA. The CDR3 sequence is 13 residues long. CDR3: CASSMNRDTEAFF. CDR3 sequence (DNA): TGTGCCAGCAGCATGAACAGGGACACTGAAGCTTTCTTT. The full variable domain, completed using reference TRBV11-3 and TRBJ1-1, is EAGVVQSPRYKIIEKKQPVAFWCNPISGHNTLYWYLQNLGQGPELLIRYENEEAVDDSQLPKDRFSAERLKGVDSTLKIQPAELGDSAVYLCASSMNRDTEAFFGQGTRLTVV.

This clonotype has just a few counts. This could be a read error, since a much larger clone is one nucleotide away. This chain links TRBV27 with TRBJ2-7, with 8 bases matching TRBD1. CDR1 MNHEY and CDR2 SMNVEV come from the germline V gene (reference sequence). V trimming: 4 bases; J trimming: 3 bases; junction bases outside the gene matches: 8. The CDR3 extends over 15 amino acids. In nucleotides, the CDR3 is TGTGCCAGCAGTTCCCACTGGACAGGGAACTACGAGCAGTACTTC. It is translated as CASSSHWTGNYEQYF.